The clone carrying this T cell receptor beta chain has a count of ten or more. Its antigen is not known. The V gene's germline CDR1 is SEHNR and CDR2 FQNEAQ (reference sequence). The V gene lost 10 bases and the J gene lost 7 bases, with 14 bases spanning the gap. This CDR3 is built from 12 residues. The sample originates from a study of CD8 T cells in ankylosing spondylitis. Whole-study findings and limits: Clones linked to disease were reported to show significant enrichment in matched ankylosing spondylitis synovial fluid. A TCR beta motif of 8 or 9 highly homologous variants appeared characteristic of ankylosing spondylitis blood. Clones that were linked to disease were CD8+ and were relatively rare in peripheral blood.

Making use of molecular barcodes, quantitative 5'-RACE generated TCR beta libraries. TCRdb reprocessed the 5' RACE reads via MiXCR and lists one record per CDR3 protein. The sample includes about 510,000 distinct CDR3 sequences, about 5.2% seen only once; the top ten take roughly 3.2%. The chain combines TRBV7-9 with TRBJ2-1; possibly TRBD2 for D (6 bases). The sample taken for sequencing was blood, either unsorted or a sorted T cell fraction (not recorded which). This receptor was taken from a male donor with ankylosing spondylitis. CDR3 coding DNA: TGTGCCAACGGGTTCGGGGGTAATGAGCAGTTCTTC. This codes for CANGFGGNEQFF.